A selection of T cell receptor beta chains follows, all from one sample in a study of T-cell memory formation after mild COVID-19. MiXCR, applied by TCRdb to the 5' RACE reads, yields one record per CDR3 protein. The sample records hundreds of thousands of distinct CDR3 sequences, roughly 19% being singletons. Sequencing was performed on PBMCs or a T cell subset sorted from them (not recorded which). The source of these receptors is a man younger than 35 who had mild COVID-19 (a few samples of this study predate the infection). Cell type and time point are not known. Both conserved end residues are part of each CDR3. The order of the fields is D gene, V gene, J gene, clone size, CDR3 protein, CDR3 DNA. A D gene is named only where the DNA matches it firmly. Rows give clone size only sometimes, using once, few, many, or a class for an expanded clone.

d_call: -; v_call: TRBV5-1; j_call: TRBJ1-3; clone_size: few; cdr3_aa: CASRDTSSGNTIYF; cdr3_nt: TGCGCCAGCAGAGACACGAGCTCTGGAAACACCATATATTTT
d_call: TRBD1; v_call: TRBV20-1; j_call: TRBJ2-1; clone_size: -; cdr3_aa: CSASYDRGTYNEQFF; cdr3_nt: TGCAGTGCTAGTTACGACAGGGGAACCTACAATGAGCAGTTCTTC
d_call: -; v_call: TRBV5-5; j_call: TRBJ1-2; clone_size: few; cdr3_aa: CASSRGPAGDNYGYTF; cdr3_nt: TGTGCCAGCAGCCGGGGTCCCGCAGGGGATAACTATGGCTACACCTTC
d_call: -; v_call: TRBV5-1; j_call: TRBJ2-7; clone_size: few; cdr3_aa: CASSLLEWDSEQYF; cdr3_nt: TGCGCCAGCAGCTTGTTGGAGTGGGACTCCGAGCAGTACTTC
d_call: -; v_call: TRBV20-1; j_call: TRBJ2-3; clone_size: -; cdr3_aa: CSARPTSGAAISFTDTQYF; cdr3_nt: TGCAGTGCTAGACCCACCTCCGGGGCAGCAATATCCTTCACAGATACGCAGTATTTT
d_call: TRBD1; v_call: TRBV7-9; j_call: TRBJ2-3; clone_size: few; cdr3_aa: CASINPPGQGWDTQYF; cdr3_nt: TGTGCCAGCATCAATCCTCCGGGACAGGGATGGGATACGCAGTATTTT
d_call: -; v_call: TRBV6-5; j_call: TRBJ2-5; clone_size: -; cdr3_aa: CAVRREGETQYF; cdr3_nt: TGTGCCGTCCGTCGGGAAGGAGAGACCCAGTACTTC
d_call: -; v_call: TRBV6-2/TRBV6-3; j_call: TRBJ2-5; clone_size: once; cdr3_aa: CASSWTVLQGTQYF; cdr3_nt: TGTGCCAGCAGTTGGACAGTACTTCAAGGGACCCAGTACTTC
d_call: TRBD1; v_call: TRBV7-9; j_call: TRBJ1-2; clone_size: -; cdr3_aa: CASSSDRDRSGYTF; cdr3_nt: TGTGCCAGCAGCTCGGACCGGGACAGAAGTGGCTACACCTTC
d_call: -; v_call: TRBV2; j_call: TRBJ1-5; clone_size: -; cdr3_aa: CASIRDSNQPQHF; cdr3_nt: TGTGCCAGCATTCGGGACAGCAATCAGCCCCAGCATTTT
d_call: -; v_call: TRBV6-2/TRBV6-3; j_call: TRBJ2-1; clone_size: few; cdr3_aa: CASSYSTYNEQFF; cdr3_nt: TGTGCCAGCAGTTACTCGACATACAATGAGCAGTTCTTC
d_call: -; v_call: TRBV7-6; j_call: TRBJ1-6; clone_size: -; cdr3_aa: CASSSQGRGSYNSPLHF; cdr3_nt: TGTGCCAGCAGCTCACAGGGAAGAGGGTCCTATAATTCACCCCTCCACTTT
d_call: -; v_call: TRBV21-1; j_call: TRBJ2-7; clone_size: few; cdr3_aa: CASTQGPDHYEQYF; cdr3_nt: TGTGCCAGCACCCAGGGCCCAGACCACTACGAGCAGTACTTC
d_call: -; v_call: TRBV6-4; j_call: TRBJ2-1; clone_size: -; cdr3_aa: CASSDARGNEQFF; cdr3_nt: TGTGCCAGCAGTGACGCCAGGGGAAATGAGCAGTTCTTC
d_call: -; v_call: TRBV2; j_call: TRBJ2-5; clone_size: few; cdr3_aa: CASSDRGQVQETQYF; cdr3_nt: TGTGCCAGCAGTGACAGAGGTCAGGTCCAAGAGACCCAGTACTTC
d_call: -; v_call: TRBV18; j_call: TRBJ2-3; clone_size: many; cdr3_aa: CASDGGGTDTQYF; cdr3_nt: TGTGCCAGCGACGGTGGGGGCACAGATACGCAGTATTTT
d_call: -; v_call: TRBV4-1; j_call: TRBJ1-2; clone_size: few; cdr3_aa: CASSQEGGKYYGYTF; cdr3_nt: TGCGCCAGCAGCCAAGAGGGGGGAAAGTACTATGGCTACACCTTC
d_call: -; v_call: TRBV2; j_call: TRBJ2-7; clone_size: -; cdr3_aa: CASSPSLPGSGSYEQYF; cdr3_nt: TGTGCCAGCAGTCCGTCCCTGCCCGGGTCTGGATCCTACGAGCAGTACTTC
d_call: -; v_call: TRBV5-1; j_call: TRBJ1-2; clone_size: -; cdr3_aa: CASSERNYGYTF; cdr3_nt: TGCGCCAGCAGCGAGAGAAACTATGGCTACACCTTC
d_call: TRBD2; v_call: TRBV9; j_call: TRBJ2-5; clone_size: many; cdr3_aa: CASSVGTSGGETQYF; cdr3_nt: TGTGCCAGCAGCGTAGGGACTAGCGGGGGAGAGACCCAGTACTTC
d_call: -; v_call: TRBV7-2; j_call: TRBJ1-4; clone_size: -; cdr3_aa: CASRQPGRGNEKLFF; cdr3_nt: TGTGCCAGCCGGCAGCCCGGACGGGGTAATGAAAAACTGTTTTTT
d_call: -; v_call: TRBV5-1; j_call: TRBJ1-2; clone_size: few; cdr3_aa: CASSQGTVVGYTF; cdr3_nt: TGCGCCAGCAGCCAAGGGACGGTAGTTGGCTACACCTTC
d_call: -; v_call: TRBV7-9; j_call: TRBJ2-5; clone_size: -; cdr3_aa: CASSGSFQETQYF; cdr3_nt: TGTGCCAGCAGCGGTAGCTTCCAAGAGACCCAGTACTTC
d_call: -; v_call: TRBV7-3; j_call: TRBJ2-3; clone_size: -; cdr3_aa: CASSTDYSDTQYF; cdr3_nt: TGTGCCAGCAGCACGGACTACTCAGATACGCAGTATTTT
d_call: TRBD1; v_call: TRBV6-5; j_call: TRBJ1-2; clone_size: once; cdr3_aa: CASSYSKRSGTAGYTF; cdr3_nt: TGTGCCAGCAGTTACTCAAAGCGATCCGGGACAGCTGGCTACACCTTC
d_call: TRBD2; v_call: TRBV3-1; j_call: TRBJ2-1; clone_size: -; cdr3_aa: CASSRGLANEQFF; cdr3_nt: TGTGCCAGCAGCCGAGGACTAGCGAATGAGCAGTTCTTC
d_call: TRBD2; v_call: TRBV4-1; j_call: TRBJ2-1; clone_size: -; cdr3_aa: CASSQLAGVVENEQFF; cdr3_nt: TGCGCCAGCAGCCAATTAGCGGGGGTAGTAGAGAATGAGCAGTTCTTC
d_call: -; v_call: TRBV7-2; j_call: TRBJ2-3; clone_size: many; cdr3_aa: CASSSSVRADTQYF; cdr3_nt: TGTGCCAGCAGCTCCTCAGTTAGGGCAGATACGCAGTATTTT
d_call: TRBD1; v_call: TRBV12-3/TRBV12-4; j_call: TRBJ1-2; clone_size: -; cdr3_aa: CASGGQGDQGYTF; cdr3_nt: TGTGCCAGTGGGGGACAGGGGGATCAGGGCTACACCTTC
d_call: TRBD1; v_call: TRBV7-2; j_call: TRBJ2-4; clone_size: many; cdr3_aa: CASSLAQGQGAKNIQYF; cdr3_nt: TGTGCCAGCAGCTTAGCGCAGGGACAGGGGGCCAAAAACATTCAGTACTTC
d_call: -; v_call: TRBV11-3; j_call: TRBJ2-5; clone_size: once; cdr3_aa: CASSVVLRETQYF; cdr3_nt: TGTGCCAGCAGTGTGGTACTTCGAGAGACCCAGTACTTC
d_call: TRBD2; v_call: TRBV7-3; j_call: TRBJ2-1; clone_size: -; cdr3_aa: CASSLISGDNEQFF; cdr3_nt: TGTGCCAGCAGCTTAATTAGCGGGGACAATGAGCAGTTCTTC
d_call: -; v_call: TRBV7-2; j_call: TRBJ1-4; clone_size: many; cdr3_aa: CASSFSFEQAREKLFF; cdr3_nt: TGTGCCAGCAGCTTCTCTTTCGAACAGGCGCGTGAAAAACTGTTTTTT
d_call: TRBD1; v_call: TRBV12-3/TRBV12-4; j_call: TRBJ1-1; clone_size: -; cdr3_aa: CASRRDSRGLIMNTEAFF; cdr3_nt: TGTGCCAGCCGCAGGGATTCGAGGGGGCTGATAATGAACACTGAAGCTTTCTTT
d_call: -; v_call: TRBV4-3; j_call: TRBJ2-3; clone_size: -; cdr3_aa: CASSQIGGTYTQYF; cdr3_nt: TGCGCCAGCAGCCAAATTGGGGGGACGTATACGCAGTATTTT
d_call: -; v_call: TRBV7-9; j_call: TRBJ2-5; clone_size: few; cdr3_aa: CASRGLLGETQYF; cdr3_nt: TGTGCCAGCAGGGGACTCTTGGGGGAGACCCAGTACTTC
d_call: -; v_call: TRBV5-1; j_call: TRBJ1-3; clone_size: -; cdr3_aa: CASSSDNSGNTIYF; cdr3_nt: TGCGCCAGCAGCTCGGACAACTCTGGAAACACCATATATTTT
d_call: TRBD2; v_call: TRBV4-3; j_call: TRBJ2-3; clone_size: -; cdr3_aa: CASSQDRRTSGGQQYF; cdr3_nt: TGCGCCAGCAGCCAAGATCGGAGGACTAGCGGGGGGCAGCAGTATTTT
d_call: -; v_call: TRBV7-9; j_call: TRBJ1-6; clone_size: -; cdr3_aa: CASSLRIGAGSPLHF; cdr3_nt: TGTGCCAGCAGCTTACGGATAGGGGCAGGGTCACCCCTCCACTTT
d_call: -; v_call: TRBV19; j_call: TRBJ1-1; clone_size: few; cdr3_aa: CASARPANTEAFF; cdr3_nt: TGTGCCAGTGCTAGGCCAGCCAACACTGAAGCTTTCTTT
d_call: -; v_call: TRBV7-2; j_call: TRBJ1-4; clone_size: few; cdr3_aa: CASSLAPGMGLFF; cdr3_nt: TGTGCCAGCAGCTTAGCGCCAGGGATGGGACTGTTTTTT
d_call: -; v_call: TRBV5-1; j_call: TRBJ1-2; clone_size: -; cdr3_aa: CASSATGAGGTF; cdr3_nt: TGCGCCAGCAGCGCCACAGGAGCCGGCGGCACCTTC
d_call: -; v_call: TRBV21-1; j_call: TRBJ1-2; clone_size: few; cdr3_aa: CASSKGTGWLYGYTF; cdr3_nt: TGTGCCAGCAGCAAGGGGACAGGGTGGCTCTATGGCTACACCTTC
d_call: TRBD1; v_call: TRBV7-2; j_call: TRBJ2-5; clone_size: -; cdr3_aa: CASSVNRGPGETQYF; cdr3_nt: TGTGCCAGCAGCGTAAACAGGGGCCCCGGAGAGACCCAGTACTTC
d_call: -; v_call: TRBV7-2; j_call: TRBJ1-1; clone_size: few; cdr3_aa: CASSFGGAENTEAFF; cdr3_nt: TGTGCCAGCAGCTTTGGGGGGGCTGAAAACACTGAAGCTTTCTTT
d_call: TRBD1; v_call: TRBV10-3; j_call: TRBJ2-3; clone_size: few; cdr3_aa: CAILRTGETDTQYF; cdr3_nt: TGTGCCATCCTTCGGACAGGGGAGACAGATACGCAGTATTTT
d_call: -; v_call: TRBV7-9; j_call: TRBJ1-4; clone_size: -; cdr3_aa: CASSWDGSSMFF; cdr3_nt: TGTGCCAGCAGTTGGGACGGCTCTTCGATGTTTTTT
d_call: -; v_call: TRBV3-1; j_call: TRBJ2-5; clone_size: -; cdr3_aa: CASSLVELPSSSGPYQETQYF; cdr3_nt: TGTGCCAGCAGCCTTGTGGAGCTGCCTTCCTCGTCAGGTCCATACCAAGAGACCCAGTACTTC
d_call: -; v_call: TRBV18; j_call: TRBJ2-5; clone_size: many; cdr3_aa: CASSPAVQETQYF; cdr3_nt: TGTGCCAGCTCACCTGCCGTACAAGAGACCCAGTACTTC
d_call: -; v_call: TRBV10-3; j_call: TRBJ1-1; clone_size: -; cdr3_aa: CAARREGTEAFF; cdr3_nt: TGTGCCGCCCGGAGGGAGGGCACTGAAGCTTTCTTT
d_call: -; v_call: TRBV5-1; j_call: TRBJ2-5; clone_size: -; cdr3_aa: CASSAGPAQYF; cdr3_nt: TGCGCCAGCAGCGCCGGTCCGGCCCAGTACTTC
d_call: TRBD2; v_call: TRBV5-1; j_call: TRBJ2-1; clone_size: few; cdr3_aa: CASSFSTSGAYNEQFF; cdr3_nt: TGCGCCAGCAGCTTCTCAACTAGCGGGGCTTACAATGAGCAGTTCTTC
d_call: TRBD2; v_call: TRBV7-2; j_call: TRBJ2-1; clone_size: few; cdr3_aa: CASSILAGSEQFF; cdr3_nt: TGTGCCAGCAGCATACTAGCGGGGAGCGAGCAGTTCTTC
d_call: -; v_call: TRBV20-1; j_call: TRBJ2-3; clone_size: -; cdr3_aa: CSASDGGPGTDTQYF; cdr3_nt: TGCAGTGCTAGTGACGGGGGTCCGGGCACAGATACGCAGTATTTT
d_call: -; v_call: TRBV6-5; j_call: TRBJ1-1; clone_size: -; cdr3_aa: CASSYSVLGTEAFF; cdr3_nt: TGTGCCAGCAGTTACTCGGTTTTGGGCACTGAAGCTTTCTTT
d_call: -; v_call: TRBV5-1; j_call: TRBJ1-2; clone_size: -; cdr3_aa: CASSLGHGDGYTF; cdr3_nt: TGCGCCAGCAGCTTGGGGCATGGGGATGGCTACACCTTC
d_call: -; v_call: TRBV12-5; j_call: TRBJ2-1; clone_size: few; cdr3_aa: CASAMIGAGLGSYNEQFF; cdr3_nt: TGTGCTAGTGCTATGATAGGGGCAGGACTCGGCTCCTACAATGAGCAGTTCTTC
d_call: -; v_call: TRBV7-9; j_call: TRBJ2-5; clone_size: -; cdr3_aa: CASHRTETQYF; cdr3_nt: TGTGCCAGCCACCGGACAGAGACCCAGTACTTC
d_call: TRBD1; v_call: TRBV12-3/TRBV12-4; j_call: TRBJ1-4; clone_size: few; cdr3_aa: CASSLSQGAQSVFF; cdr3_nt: TGTGCCAGCAGTTTATCACAGGGGGCTCAATCGGTGTTTTTT
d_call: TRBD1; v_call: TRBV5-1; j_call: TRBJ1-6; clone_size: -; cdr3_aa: CASSSTGTNSPLHF; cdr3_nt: TGCGCCAGCAGCTCGACAGGGACAAATTCACCCCTCCACTTT